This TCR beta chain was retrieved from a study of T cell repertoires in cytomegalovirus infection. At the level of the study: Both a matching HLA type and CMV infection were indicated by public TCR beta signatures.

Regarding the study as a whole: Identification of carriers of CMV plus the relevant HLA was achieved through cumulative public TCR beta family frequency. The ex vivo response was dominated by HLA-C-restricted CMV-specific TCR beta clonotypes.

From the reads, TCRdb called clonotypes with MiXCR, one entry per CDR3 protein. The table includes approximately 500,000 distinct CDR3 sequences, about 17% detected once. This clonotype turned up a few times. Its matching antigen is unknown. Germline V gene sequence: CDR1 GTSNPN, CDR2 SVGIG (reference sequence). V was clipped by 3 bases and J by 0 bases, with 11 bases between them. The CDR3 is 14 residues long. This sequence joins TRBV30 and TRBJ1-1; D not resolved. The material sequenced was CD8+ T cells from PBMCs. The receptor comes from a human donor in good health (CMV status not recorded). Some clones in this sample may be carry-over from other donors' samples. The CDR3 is CAWRITDLNTEAFF. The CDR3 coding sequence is TGTGCCTGGAGGATCACAGACCTGAACACTGAAGCTTTCTTT.